One sample yielded the 21 T cell receptor beta chains listed below, sequenced in a study of vaccination effects on CD4 cells after COVID-19. In the ViraFEST assay, antigen-specific CD4+ clonotypes were identified by expansion after peptide-pool stimulation. Following culture for around 10 days, CD4+ T cells were isolated. Vaccine recipients, nucleocapsid antibody negative, had no prior SARS-CoV-2 infection. Assay used: immunoSEQ multiplex PCR; TCRdb lists only in-frame clones, some missing. The table lists about 41,000 clones, 70% of them singletons, with roughly 24% in the top ten. Antigen specificity for these receptors is unknown. The sequencing here drew on CD4+ T cells from PBMCs cultured with HCoV-OC43 spike peptides, taken before COVID-19 vaccination. Specified subset: HCoV-OC43 spike overlapping peptide pool stimulation. The receptors were sampled from a human donor who received a COVID-19 vaccine.

This chain links TRBV7-8 with TRBJ2-7; D not resolved. Germline CDR1 and CDR2: SGHVS and FQNEAQ. CDR3 length: 12 residues. Trimming cost V 2 bases and J 3 bases, with 5 bases left between them. In nucleotides, the CDR3 is TGTGCCAGCAGCTTATCCCACTACGAGCAGTACTTC. Its translation is CASSLSHYEQYF.

This chain connects TRBV12-3 or TRBV12-4 to TRBJ1-5; no clear D. This CDR3 contains 13 residues. V lost 6 bases and J 4 bases, leaving 10 bases between the germline ends. The DNA of the CDR3 is TGTGCCAGCAGATCGACGGAGAATCAGCCCCAGCATTTT. Its translation: CASRSTENQPQHF.

The chain couples TRBV5-6 to TRBJ2-1; TRBD1 matches at 8 bases. J was trimmed by 5 bases and V by 3 bases; bases with no gene match: 10. CDR3 length: 16 residues. Germline CDR1 is SGHDT and CDR2 is YYEEEE. The CDR3 loop is CASSYYSGTGHNEQFF. CDR3 coding DNA: TGTGCCAGCAGCTACTACTCCGGGACAGGCCACAATGAGCAGTTCTTC.

The chain is built from TRBV5-1 and TRBJ2-2; TRBD2 agrees at 10 bases. V dropped 0 bases and J dropped 3; count of bases not matched to a gene: 5. Germline CDR1 is SGHRS and CDR2 is YFSETQ. The CDR3 has 17 residues. CDR3: CASSLGPSGGDTGELFF. CDR3 in DNA: TGCGCCAGCAGCTTGGGACCGAGCGGGGGGGACACCGGGGAGCTGTTTTTT.

This clone was seen only a few times. This rearrangement joins TRBV18 to TRBJ1-3, with D uncertain. The ends were cut back, 5 bases at V and 0 bases at J, with 8 bases in the middle. The CDR3 length is 14 residues. Germline CDR1 reads KGHSH; CDR2 reads LQKENI. The CDR3 loop reads CASSSQSSGNTIYF. Written as DNA, the CDR3 is TGTGCCAGCTCATCTCAGAGCTCTGGAAACACCATATATTTT.

The chain uses TRBV9 and TRBJ1-1; the D is unclear. V lost 0 bases and J 2 bases, leaving 5 bases between the germline ends. The CDR3 length is 13 residues. Germline CDR1 SGDLS, CDR2 YYNGEE. CDR3 sequence reads: CASSVVSNTEAFF. The DNA of the CDR3 is TGTGCCAGCAGCGTAGTTAGTAACACTGAAGCTTTCTTT.

The rearrangement links TRBV4-1 to TRBJ1-2; possible D gene TRBD1, 6 bases. The CDR3 is made up of 13 amino acids. CDR1 and CDR2 (germline): MGHRA, YSYEKL. The ends were cut back, 4 bases at V and 4 bases at J, with 10 bases in the middle. As DNA, the CDR3 is TGCGCCAGCAGCCCACCGGACAGCTATGGCTACACCTTC. Translated: CASSPPDSYGYTF.

The CDR3 reads CASSPGIDTEAFF. In DNA form, the CDR3 reads TGTGCCAGCTCACCGGGTATTGACACTGAAGCTTTCTTT. This chain connects TRBV18 to TRBJ1-1; D not resolved. CDR3 length: 13 amino acids. Germline V gene lookup returns CDR1 KGHSH and CDR2 LQKENI. Trimming took off 3 bases at V and 3 bases at J, with 8 bases between the two ends.

The chain combines TRBV19 with TRBJ2-2; D gene uncertain. Germline V lookup: CDR1 LNHDA, CDR2 SQIVND (reference sequence). Trimming took off 8 bases at V and 1 base at J, with 8 bases between the two ends. The CDR3 consists of 13 residues. CDR3 DNA sequence: TGTGCCAGTGCGGACGGGAACACCGGGGAGCTGTTTTTT. This codes for CASADGNTGELFF. Filled out from reference TRBV19 and TRBJ2-2, the complete variable domain reads DGGITQSPKYLFRKEGQNVTLSCEQNLNHDAMYWYRQDPGQGLRLIYYSQIVNDFQKGDIAEGYSVSREKKESFPLTVTSAQKNPTAFYLCASADGNTGELFFGEGSRLTVL.

V usage is TRBV6-5 and J usage is TRBJ1-3; unclear D gene. The CDR3 covers 13 residues. Germline loops: CDR1 MNHEY, CDR2 SVGAGI. V was shortened by 4 bases and J by 0 bases, with 4 bases between the two germline ends. CDR3 coding DNA: TGTGCCAGCAGTTGGGTCTCTGGAAACACCATATATTTT. Translation: CASSWVSGNTIYF.

This rearrangement joins TRBV7-9 to TRBJ2-6; TRBD1 aligns across 7 bases. The CDR3 runs to 17 residues. After removal of 6 bases from V and 0 bases from J, the junction contained 8 bases not matched to a gene. The V gene's germline CDR1 is SEHNR and CDR2 FQNEAQ (reference sequence). The CDR3 bases are TGTGCCAGCAGTAATCGACAGGGTTCCTCTGGGGCCAACGTCCTGACTTTC. Translating it yields CASSNRQGSSGANVLTF.

The rearrangement links TRBV2 to TRBJ1-2, with 10 bases that match TRBD1. The CDR3 runs to 13 residues. With V trimmed by 4 bases and J by 8 bases, 4 bases remained unmatched. Germline loops: CDR1 SNHLY, CDR2 FYNNEI. This CDR3 reads CASSAGQGRGYTF. DNA for the CDR3: TGTGCCAGCAGTGCGGGACAGGGGCGCGGCTACACCTTC.

This chain joins TRBV7-2 and TRBJ1-1, with TRBD1 matching over 7 bases. CDR1 and CDR2 (germline): SGHTA, FQGNSA. V lost 1 base to trimming and J lost 8 bases; unmatched junction nucleotides: 10. The CDR3 extends over 15 amino acids. CDR3 sequence: CASSLETGMRREAFF. Here the CDR3 DNA reads TGTGCCAGCAGCTTAGAGACAGGGATGCGGAGGGAAGCTTTCTTT.

V is TRBV28 and J is TRBJ2-7; 15 positions match TRBD2. Germline CDR1 reads MDHEN; CDR2 reads SYDVKM. J lost 6 bases, V lost 2 bases, and 2 bases had no gene match. The CDR3 loop spans 15 amino acids. CDR3 region: CASSLGTSGRTEQYF. The CDR3 DNA sequence: TGTGCCAGCAGTTTAGGGACTAGCGGGAGGACCGAGCAGTACTTC.

The genes are TRBV7-9 and TRBJ1-6; 7 bases agree with TRBD1. The CDR3 contains 15 residues. Germline CDR1 reads SEHNR; CDR2 reads FQNEAQ (reference sequence). Trimming cost V 5 bases and J 6 bases; bases outside gene matches: 7. CDR3 DNA: TGTGCCAGCAGCCCCCCCCGACAGGGTAATTCACCCCTCCACTTT. Translated: CASSPPRQGNSPLHF.

The V gene is TRBV7-8, the J gene TRBJ1-1; D gene unclear. CDR1 and CDR2 from the germline V gene are SGHVS and FQNEAQ. The CDR3 totals 15 residues. V was clipped by 4 bases and J by 1 base, with 13 bases between them. CDR3 nucleotides: TGTGCCAGCAGCTCCAGCGCACCCTGGAACACTGAAGCTTTCTTT. This translates into CASSSSAPWNTEAFF.

J is TRBJ1-4 and V is TRBV28; possibly TRBD1 for D (5 bases). Germline V gene sequence: CDR1 MDHEN, CDR2 SYDVKM. Trimming removed 6 bases at V and 7 bases at J, with 15 bases between. The CDR3 is 14 residues long. The CDR3 is CASSLGGAREKLFF. For the CDR3, the DNA is TGTGCCAGCAGCCTAGGTGGGGCGCGTGAAAAACTGTTTTTT.

V is TRBV5-5 and J is TRBJ1-3, with TRBD1 as a possible D gene (5 bases). The CDR3 consists of 14 residues. Germline V gene data show CDR1 as SGHKS and CDR2 as YYEKEE (reference sequence). Trimming left V 2 bases short and J 0 bases short, with 6 bases between. The CDR3 is CASSFGGSGNTIYF. The CDR3 DNA follows: TGTGCCAGCAGCTTTGGGGGCTCTGGAAACACCATATATTTT.

The chain uses TRBV6-5 and TRBJ1-1, with D perhaps TRBD1 (6 bases). This CDR3 spans 14 amino acids. CDR1 and CDR2 from the germline V gene are MNHEY and SVGAGI. Trimming removed 7 bases from V and 0 bases from J, with 12 bases in between. The CDR3 region is CASTKDRMNTEAFF. DNA of the CDR3: TGTGCCAGCACCAAGGACAGAATGAACACTGAAGCTTTCTTT.

This sequence joins TRBV28 and TRBJ1-6, with D possibly being TRBD1 (6 bases). Germline V gene sequence: CDR1 MDHEN, CDR2 SYDVKM. This CDR3 comprises 16 residues. V lost 6 bases and J lost 1, with 13 bases in between. This chain's CDR3 is CASRTPQGSYNSPLHF. The CDR3 DNA is TGTGCCAGCAGGACTCCGCAGGGGTCCTATAATTCACCCCTCCACTTT.

The chain is built from TRBV4-1 and TRBJ1-1; D possibly corresponds to TRBD1 (5 bases). The germline V gene encodes CDR1 MGHRA and CDR2 YSYEKL. Trimming shortened V by 1 base and J by 6 bases, and 15 bases separated the two germline ends. There are 15 residues in the CDR3. CDR3 nucleotide sequence: TGCGCCAGCAGCCAAGGTTCAGGGTTCTTGGCTGAAGCTTTCTTT. Amino acids: CASSQGSGFLAEAFF.